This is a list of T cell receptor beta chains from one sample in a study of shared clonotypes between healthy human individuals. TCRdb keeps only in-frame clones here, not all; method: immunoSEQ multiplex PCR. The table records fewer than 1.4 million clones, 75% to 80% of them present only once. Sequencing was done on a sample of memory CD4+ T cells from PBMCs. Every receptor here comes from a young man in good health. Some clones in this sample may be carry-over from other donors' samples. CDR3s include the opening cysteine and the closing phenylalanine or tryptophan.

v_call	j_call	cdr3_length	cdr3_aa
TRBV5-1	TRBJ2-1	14	CASRAADSYNEQFF
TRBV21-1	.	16	CASSEAETGLSYEQYF
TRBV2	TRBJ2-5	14	CASIGLAGGETQYF
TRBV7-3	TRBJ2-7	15	CASKADSGTGGEQYF
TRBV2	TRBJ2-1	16	CASRGGLAGVYHEQFF
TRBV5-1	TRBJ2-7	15	CASSLDLAGGYEQYF
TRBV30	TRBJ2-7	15	CAWRAERSAVNKQYF
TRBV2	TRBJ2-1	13	CASYGAGEYEQFF
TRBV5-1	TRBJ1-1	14	CASSTDGPNTEAFF
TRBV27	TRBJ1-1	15	CASSFHTNMNTEAFF
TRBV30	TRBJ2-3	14	CACDRGTSTDTQYF
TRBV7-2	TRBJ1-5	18	CASSLGTDRRAVGGPQHF
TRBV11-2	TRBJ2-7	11	CASSSDYEQYF
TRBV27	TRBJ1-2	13	CASSARDNYGYTF
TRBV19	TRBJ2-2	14	CASNGASGAGELFF
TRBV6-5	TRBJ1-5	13	CASSPTRGQPQHF
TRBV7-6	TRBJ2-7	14	CASSRDGDSYGQYF
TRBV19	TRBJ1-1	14	CASSRQGAGVEAFF
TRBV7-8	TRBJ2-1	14	CASSLAGPYNEQFF
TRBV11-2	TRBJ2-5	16	CASSPIPRGYQETQYF
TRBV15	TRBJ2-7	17	CATSRPGTGESSYEQYF
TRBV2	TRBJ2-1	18	CASSERLGGTISYNEQFF
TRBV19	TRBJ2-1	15	CASSRGTIYYNEQFF
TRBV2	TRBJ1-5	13	CASSGQLNQPQHF
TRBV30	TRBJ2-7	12	CALGLGSYEQYF
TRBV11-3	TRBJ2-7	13	CASSRTPSGEQYF
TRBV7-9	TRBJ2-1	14	CASRAWGIVYEQFF
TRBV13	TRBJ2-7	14	CASSARTGSYEQYF
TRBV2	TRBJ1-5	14	CASSERTGYQPQHF
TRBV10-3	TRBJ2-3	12	CAISEGADTQYF
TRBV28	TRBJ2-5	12	CAAGRRQETQYF
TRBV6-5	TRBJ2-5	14	CASSPPGHELAQYF
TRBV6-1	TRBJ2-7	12	CASRASGYEQYF
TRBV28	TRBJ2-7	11	CATYRDLTPYF
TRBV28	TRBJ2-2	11	CASSSQKKLFF
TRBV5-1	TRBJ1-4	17	CASSADLGGVTNEKLFF
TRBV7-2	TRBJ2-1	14	CASRPSWTNNEQFF
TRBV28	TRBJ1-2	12	CASKPPLYGYTF
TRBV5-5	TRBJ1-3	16	CASSLTQGLSGNTIYF
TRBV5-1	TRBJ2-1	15	CASSLAIAGGGEQFF
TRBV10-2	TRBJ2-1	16	CASTGTRGEETFEQFF